This TCR beta chain was obtained from a study of T cell responses to AZD1222 COVID-19 vaccine. Whole-study findings and limits: Donors skewed white British and female; clonal diversity was possibly underestimated. Among vaccine-associated CD4 TCRs, coverage spanned spike, with dominance at 160-218 and 743-854. Close to half of all spike-specific TCRs reportedly target regions of the variants that are unmutated.

V was clipped by 4 bases and J by 0 bases, with 9 bases between them. Germline V gene data show CDR1 as GTSNPN and CDR2 as SVGIG (reference sequence). The CDR3 length is 14 residues. Only in-frame clones appear in the TCRdb table, and some are missing; sequencing was by immunoSEQ multiplex PCR. This sample has approximately 140,000 clones, with 93% found just once. In the case of this clone: The antigen is not known.

The J gene is TRBJ2-2, the V gene TRBV30; TRBD1 is a possible D gene (6 bases). This material consisted of peripheral blood, taken on day 0 of AZD1222 vaccination. This TCR derives from an adult in good health. The CDR3 nucleotides are TGTGCCTGGAAGGGACATACGAACACCGGGGAGCTGTTTTTT. This codes for CAWKGHTNTGELFF.